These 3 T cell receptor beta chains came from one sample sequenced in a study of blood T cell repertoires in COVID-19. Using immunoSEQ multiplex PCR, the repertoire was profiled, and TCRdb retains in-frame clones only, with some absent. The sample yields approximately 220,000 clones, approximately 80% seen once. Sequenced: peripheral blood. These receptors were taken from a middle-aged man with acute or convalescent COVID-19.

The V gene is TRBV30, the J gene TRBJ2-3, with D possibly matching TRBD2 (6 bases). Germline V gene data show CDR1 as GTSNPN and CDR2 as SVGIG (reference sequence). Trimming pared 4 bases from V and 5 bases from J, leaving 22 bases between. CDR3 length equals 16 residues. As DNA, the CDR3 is TGTGCCTGGAACCTCCTCGGGGGAGGCGTTCGAGATACGCAGTATTTT. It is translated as CAWNLLGGGVRDTQYF.

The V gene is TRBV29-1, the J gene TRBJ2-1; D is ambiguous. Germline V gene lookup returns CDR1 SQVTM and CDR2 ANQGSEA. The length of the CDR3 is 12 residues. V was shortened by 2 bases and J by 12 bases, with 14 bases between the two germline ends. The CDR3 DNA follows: TGCAGCGTTGAACCTAACAATGAGCGGCAGTTCTTC. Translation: CSVEPNNERQFF.

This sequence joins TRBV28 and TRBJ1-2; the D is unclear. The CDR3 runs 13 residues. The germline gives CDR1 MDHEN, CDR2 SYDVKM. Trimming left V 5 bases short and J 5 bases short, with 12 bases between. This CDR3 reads CASSIRETYGYTF. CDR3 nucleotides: TGTGCCAGCAGTATCCGTGAAACTTATGGCTACACCTTC.